This T cell receptor beta chain was sequenced for a study of T cells in Graves' hyperthyroidism and ophthalmopathy. Amplification yielded TCR beta CDR3 regions, with RNA transcripts as the source. Primed by the HTBI set, a first-round RT-PCR was run on the TCR CDR3. TCRdb itself ran the multiplex PCR reads through MiXCR, one entry per CDR3 protein. Of approximately 490,000 distinct CDR3 sequences in the sample, about 20% were seen once. This CDR3 comprises 13 residues. V gave up 6 bases and J gave up 6 bases; unmatched junction bases: 9. CDR1 is DFQATT, CDR2 SNEGSKA, per germline (reference sequence).

This TCR came from a woman aged 70 to 79 with Graves' ophthalmopathy. The chain uses TRBV20-1 and TRBJ2-3, with 7 positions matching TRBD2. Sequencing was done on a sample of blood. CDR3 nucleotides: TGCAGTGCCCGAGGGGCGGGAGTTGATACGCAGTATTTT. It encodes CSARGAGVDTQYF.